Shown below are 6 T cell receptor beta chains from a single sample sequenced in a study of CD8+ T cells in alopecia areata. Cutaneous lymph node cells were pooled, and they were sorted using CD4, CD8alpha, NKG2D, NKG2ACE and other markers. Following RNA extraction, reverse transcription yielded cDNA that acted as the sequencing template. The table came from immunoSEQ multiplex PCR; TCRdb's copy has only in-frame clones and leaves some out. Listed for the sample are under 350,000 clones, none seen a single time. Sequencing was carried out using CD4+ T cells sorted from a lymph node. The receptors stem from a C3H/HeJ mouse with alopecia areata. Strain MHC haplotype: H2-k.

Points on this clone: Each gene name is a mouse one. The missing CDR3 end, 4 residues past where the read stops, is filled in from the germline J gene. V and J are TRBV13-1 and TRBJ2-4; 7 nucleotides agree with TRBD1. V gave up 5 bases and J gave up 0 bases; unmatched junction bases: 3. The V gene's germline CDR1 is NSHNY and CDR2 SYGAGN. CDR3 length: 14 amino acids. CDR3 DNA (partial): TGTGCCAGCAGACAGGGGAATAGTCAAAAC. It yields the protein CASRQGNSQN. The CDR3 reads in full as CASRQGNSQNTLYF.

Comments on this clone: Mouse names are used for the genes. The read halts 4 residues ahead of the CDR3 end, with the missing end drawn from the germline J gene. This specimen includes other DNA sequences encoding the same CDR3. The chain uses TRBV31 and TRBJ1-2; 10 bases align to TRBD1. V was pared by 0 bases and J by 4 bases, with 2 bases of the junction left unmatched. The CDR3 length is 14 residues. Looked up from germline, CDR1 is GKSSPN and CDR2 is SITVG. CDR3 protein: CAWSLRTGGSDYTF. Incomplete CDR3 DNA: TGTGCCTGGAGTCTACGGACAGGGGGCTCC.

A note on this clone: Genes and germline come from the mouse. From the germline J gene comes the end of the CDR3, since the read stops 4 residues before it. J is TRBJ2-3 and V is TRBV13-3; 12 bases are a match to TRBD1. With 6 bases clipped from V and 2 bases from J, the junction kept 4 bases outside the gene matches. Germline-derived CDR1 and CDR2 are NNHDY and SYVADS. The CDR3 spans 15 residues. CDR3 region: CASTGTGGIAETLYF. The CDR3 DNA, read in part, is TGTGCCAGCACCGGGACAGGGGGCATTGCAGAA.

A note on this clone: The gene symbols are mouse symbols. The CDR3 is cut off 4 residues early in the read; its end comes from the germline J gene. This chain joins TRBV2 and TRBJ2-1; TRBD2 matches at 10 bases. Germline-derived CDR1 and CDR2 are LGHNA and YSYQKL. The CDR3 spans 15 residues. J gave up 0 bases and V 4 bases, and 0 bases lay outside the gene matches. CDR3 bases read: TGTGCCAGCAGCCGGACTGGGGGTAACTATGCT. Translation: CASSRTGGNYA. The whole CDR3 reads CASSRTGGNYAEQFF.

This clone was detected a few times. The listed genes are named as in mouse. The covered CDR3 bases are TGTGCCAGCAGTGACACGACAACAAACTCC. Encoded protein: CASSDTTTNS. The full CDR3 sequence reads CASSDTTTNSDYTF. The chain has TRBV13-1 and TRBJ1-2; D call uncertain. The CDR3 end is not reached by the read, which stops 4 residues before it; the germline J gene fills it in. CDR1 is NSHNY and CDR2 is SYGAGN in the germline V gene. Trimming stripped 2 bases from V and 0 bases from J, with 8 bases between. The CDR3 is made up of 14 amino acids.

The sample holds a few counts of this clone. Mouse names are used for the genes. The read ends 4 residues before the CDR3 terminus; that terminus is restored from the germline J gene. Distinct nucleotide sequences in the sample also encode this CDR3. The J gene is TRBJ1-2, the V gene TRBV1; perhaps TRBD1 as D (5 bases). Germline values: CDR1 NSQYPW, CDR2 LRSPGD (reference sequence). The germline V and J ends were trimmed by 3 bases and 0 bases, with 8 bases remaining between them. The CDR3 extends over 14 amino acids. The sequenced CDR3 bases are TGCACCTGCAGTGCTGGGGGTGCAAACTCC. It translates to CTCSAGGANS. The CDR3 reads in full as CTCSAGGANSDYTF.